This T cell receptor (beta chain) was recovered during a study of blood T cells in healthy people across ages. Trimming stripped 2 bases from V and 3 bases from J, with 5 bases between. The CDR3 length is 13 residues. Per germline, CDR1 MNHEY and CDR2 SVGAGI. Points on this clonotype: Its specificity is unknown.

The authors ran a second PCR of about 7 to 12 cycles using a sample-barcoded 5' primer and a J-beta primer mix. TCRdb fed the 5' RACE reads into MiXCR, producing one record per CDR3 protein. The table includes some 1.1 million distinct CDR3 sequences, around two fifths detected once. A minimum of 6 micrograms of total RNA was extracted per sample. Study-wide results and limits: The study lacked donor CMV status, which possibly confounded expanded clonotype changes. Compared with aged donors, long-lived donors showed fewer expanded clones, suggesting selection. Across samples, TCR beta diversity tracked strongly with naive T cell percentage.

This receptor was taken from a man between 18 and 29 years old in good health. The gene calls are TRBV6-5 and TRBJ2-1; D remains unclear. The sequencing input was blood. The CDR3: CASSYKVYNEQFF. The CDR3 nucleotides read TGTGCCAGCAGTTACAAGGTCTACAATGAGCAGTTCTTC.